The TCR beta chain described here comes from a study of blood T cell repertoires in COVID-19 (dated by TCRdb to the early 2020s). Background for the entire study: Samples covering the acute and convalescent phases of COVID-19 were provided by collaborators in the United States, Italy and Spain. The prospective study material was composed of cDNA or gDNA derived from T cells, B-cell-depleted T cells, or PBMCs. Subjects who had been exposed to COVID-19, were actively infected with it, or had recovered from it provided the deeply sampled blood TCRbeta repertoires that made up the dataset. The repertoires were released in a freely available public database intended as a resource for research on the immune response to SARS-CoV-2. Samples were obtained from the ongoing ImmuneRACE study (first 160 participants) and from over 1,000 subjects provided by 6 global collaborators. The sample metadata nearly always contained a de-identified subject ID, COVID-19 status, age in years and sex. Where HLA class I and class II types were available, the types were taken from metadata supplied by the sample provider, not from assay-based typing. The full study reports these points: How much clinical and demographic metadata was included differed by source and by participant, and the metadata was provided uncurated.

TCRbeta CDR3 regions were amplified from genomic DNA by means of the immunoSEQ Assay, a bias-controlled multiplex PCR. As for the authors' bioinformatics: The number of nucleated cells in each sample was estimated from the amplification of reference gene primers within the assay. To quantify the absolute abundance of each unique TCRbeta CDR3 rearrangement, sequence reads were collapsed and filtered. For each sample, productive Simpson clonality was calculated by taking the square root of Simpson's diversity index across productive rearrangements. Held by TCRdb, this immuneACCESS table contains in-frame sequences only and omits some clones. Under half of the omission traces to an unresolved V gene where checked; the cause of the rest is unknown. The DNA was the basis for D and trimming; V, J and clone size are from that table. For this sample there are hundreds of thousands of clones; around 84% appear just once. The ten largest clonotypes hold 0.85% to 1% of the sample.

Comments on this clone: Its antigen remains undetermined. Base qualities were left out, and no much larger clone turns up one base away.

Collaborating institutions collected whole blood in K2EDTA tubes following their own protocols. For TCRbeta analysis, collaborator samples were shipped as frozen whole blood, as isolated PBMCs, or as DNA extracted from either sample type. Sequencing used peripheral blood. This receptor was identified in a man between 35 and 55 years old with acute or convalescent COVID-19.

CDR3 sequence: CASHRAGEAFF. Read as DNA, the sequence is TGTGCCAGTCACAGGGCTGGTGAAGCTTTCTTT. The rearranged segments are TRBV7-9 and TRBJ1-1; the D gene is perhaps TRBD1, from 6 matching bases. The CDR3 measures 11 amino acids from cysteine to phenylalanine. Only the CDR3 region is kept as DNA, spanning 33 bases read in frame from base 1. CDR1 and CDR2 are drawn from the germline V gene (reference sequence): SEHNR, FQNEAQ. V and J lose 9 bases and 7 bases, and a span of 12 bases separates them.